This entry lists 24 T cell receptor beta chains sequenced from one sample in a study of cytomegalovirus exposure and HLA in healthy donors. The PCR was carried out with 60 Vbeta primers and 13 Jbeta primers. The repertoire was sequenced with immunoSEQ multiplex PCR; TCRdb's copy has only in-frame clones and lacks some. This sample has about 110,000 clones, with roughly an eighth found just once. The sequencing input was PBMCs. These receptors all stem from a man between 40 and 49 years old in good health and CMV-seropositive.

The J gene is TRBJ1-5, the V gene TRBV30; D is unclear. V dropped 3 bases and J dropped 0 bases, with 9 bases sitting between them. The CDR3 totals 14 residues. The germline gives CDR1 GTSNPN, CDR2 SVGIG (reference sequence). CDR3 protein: CAWSRIYSNQPQHF. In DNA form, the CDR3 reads TGTGCCTGGAGCAGGATTTATAGCAATCAGCCCCAGCATTTT.

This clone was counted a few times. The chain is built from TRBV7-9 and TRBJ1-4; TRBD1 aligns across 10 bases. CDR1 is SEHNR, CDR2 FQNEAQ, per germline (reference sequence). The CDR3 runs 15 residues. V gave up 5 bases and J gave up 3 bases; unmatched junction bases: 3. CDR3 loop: CASSLGQGANEKLFF. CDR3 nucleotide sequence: TGTGCCAGCAGCCTTGGACAGGGGGCTAATGAAAAACTGTTTTTT.

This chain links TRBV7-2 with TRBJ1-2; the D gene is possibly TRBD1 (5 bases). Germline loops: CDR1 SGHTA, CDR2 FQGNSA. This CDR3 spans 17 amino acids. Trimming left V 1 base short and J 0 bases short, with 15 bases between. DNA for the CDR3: TGTGCCAGCAGCTTAGATTTCAGGGCACTAACTAACTATGGCTACACCTTC. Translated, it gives CASSLDFRALTNYGYTF.

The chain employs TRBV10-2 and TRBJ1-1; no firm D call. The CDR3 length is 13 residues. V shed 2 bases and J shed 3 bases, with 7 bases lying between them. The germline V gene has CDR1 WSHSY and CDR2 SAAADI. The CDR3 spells CASSEGVYTEAFF. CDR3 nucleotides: TGCGCCAGCAGTGAGGGAGTCTACACTGAAGCTTTCTTT.

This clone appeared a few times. CDR3 in DNA: TGCGCCAGCAGTCACCCGACCCCCGCCCGGAGTCGTTCACCCCTCCACTTT. As protein: CASSHPTPARSRSPLHF. The chain links TRBV23-1 to TRBJ1-6, with D unclear. TRBV23-1 is annotated as an ORF whose role is uncertain. The CDR3 length is 17 residues. The germline V and J ends were trimmed by 3 bases and 9 bases, with 21 bases remaining between them.

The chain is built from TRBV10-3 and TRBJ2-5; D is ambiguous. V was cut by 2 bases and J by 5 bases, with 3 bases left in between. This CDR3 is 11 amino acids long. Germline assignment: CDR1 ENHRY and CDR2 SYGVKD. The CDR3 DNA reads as TGTGCCATCAGTGAGGCGGAGACCCAGTACTTC. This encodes CAISEAETQYF.

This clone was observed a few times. Here the CDR3 DNA reads TGTGCCAGCAGTTCTACAGGGAACTATGGCTACACCTTC. Encoded protein: CASSSTGNYGYTF. The chain recombines TRBV6-5 with TRBJ1-2, with D possibly TRBD1 on 6 matching bases. V was shortened by 4 bases and J by 2 bases, with 8 bases between the two germline ends. Germline lookup yields CDR1 MNHEY and CDR2 SVGAGI. The CDR3 totals 13 residues.

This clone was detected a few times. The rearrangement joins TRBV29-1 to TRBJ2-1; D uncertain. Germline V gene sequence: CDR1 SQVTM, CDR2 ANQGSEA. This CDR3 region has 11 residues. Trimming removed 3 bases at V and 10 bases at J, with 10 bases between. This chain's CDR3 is CSVDPGREQFF. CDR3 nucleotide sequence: TGCAGCGTTGACCCCGGCAGGGAGCAGTTCTTC.

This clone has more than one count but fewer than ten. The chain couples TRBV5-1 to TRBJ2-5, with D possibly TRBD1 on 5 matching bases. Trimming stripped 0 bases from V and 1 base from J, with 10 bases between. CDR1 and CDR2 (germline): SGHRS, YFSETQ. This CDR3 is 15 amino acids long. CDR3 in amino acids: CASSLGDRSQETQYF. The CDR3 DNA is TGCGCCAGCAGCTTGGGTGACAGATCCCAAGAGACCCAGTACTTC.

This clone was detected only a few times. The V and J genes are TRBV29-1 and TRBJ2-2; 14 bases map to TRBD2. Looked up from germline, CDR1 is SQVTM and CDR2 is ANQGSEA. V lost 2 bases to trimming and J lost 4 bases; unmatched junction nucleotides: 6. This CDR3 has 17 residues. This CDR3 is CSVEPAGLAGVTGELFF. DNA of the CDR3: TGCAGCGTTGAACCGGCGGGACTAGCGGGAGTCACCGGGGAGCTGTTTTTT.

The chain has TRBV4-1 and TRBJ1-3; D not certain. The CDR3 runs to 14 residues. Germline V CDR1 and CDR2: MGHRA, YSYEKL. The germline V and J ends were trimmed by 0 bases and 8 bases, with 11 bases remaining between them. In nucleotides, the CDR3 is TGCGCCAGCAGCCAAGAAGGATGGGCCGACACCATATATTTT. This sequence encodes CASSQEGWADTIYF.

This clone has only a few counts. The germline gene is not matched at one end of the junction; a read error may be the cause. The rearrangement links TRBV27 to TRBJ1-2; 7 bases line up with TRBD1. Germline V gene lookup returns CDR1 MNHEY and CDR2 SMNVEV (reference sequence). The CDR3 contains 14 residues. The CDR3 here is CAGSAWTGGRRYTF. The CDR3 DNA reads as TGTGCCGGCAGTGCATGGACAGGTGGGCGTCGCTACACCTTC.

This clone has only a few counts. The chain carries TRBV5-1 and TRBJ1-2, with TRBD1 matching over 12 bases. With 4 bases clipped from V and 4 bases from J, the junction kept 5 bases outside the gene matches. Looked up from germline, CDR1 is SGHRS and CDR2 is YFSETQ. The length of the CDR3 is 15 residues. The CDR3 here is CASSDGTGGGYGYTF. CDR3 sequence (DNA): TGCGCCAGCAGCGACGGGACAGGGGGCGGCTATGGCTACACCTTC.

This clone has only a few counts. This CDR3 is CASHGAGGLRDTQYF. The CDR3 DNA follows: TGTGCCAGCCACGGGGCGGGGGGACTTAGAGATACGCAGTATTTT. The V gene is TRBV27, the J gene TRBJ2-3; 8 bases agree with TRBD2. From germline, CDR1 is MNHEY and CDR2 SMNVEV (reference sequence). With 8 bases clipped from V and 5 bases from J, the junction kept 12 bases outside the gene matches. This CDR3 has 15 residues.

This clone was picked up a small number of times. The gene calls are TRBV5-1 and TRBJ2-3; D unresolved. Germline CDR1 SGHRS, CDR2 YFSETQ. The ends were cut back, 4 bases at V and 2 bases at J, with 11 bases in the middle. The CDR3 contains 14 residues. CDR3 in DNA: TGCGCCAGCAGCCTCCCGAGGAACACAGATACGCAGTATTTT. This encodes CASSLPRNTDTQYF.

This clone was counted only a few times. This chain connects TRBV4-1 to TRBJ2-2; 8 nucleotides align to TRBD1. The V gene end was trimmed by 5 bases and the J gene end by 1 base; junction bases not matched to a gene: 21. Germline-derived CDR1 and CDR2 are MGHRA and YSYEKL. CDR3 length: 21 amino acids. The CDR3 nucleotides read TGCGCCAGCAGCTACGGACAGGGTAACCCGGAGTCCCCTCGGAACACCGGGGAGCTGTTTTTT. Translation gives CASSYGQGNPESPRNTGELFF.

The CDR3: CASSPSRQYTGELFF. CDR3 in DNA: TGTGCCAGCTCACCGAGTAGACAGTACACCGGGGAGCTGTTTTTT. This chain uses TRBV18 with TRBJ2-2, with D perhaps TRBD1 (5 bases). CDR1 KGHSH and CDR2 LQKENI come from the germline V gene. The CDR3 length is 15 residues. Trimming stripped 3 bases from V and 3 bases from J, with 11 bases between.

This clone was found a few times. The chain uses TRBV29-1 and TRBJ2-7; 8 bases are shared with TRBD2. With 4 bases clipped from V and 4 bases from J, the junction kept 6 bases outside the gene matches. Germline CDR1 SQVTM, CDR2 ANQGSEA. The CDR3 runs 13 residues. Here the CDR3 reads CSVAGASGYEQYF. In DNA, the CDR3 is TGCAGCGTTGCTGGGGCTAGCGGGTACGAGCAGTACTTC.

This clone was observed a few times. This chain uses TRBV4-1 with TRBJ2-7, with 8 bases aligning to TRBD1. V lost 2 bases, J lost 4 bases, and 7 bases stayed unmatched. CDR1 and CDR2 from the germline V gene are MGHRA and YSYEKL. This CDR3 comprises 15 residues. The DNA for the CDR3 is TGCGCCAGCAGCCAACCGGGACAGGCCATGTACGAGCAGTACTTC. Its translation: CASSQPGQAMYEQYF.

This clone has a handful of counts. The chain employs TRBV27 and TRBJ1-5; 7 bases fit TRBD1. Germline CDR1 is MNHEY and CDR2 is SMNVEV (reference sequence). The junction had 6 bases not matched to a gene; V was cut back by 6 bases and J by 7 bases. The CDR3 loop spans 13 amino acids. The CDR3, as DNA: TGTGCCAGCAGCCTACAGGGGTTCCAGCCCCAGCATTTT. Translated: CASSLQGFQPQHF.

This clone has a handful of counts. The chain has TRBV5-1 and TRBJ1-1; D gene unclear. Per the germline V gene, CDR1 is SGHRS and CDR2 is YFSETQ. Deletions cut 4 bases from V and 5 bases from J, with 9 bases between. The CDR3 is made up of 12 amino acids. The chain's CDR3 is CASSPEGTEAFF. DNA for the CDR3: TGCGCCAGCAGCCCCGAGGGAACTGAAGCTTTCTTT.

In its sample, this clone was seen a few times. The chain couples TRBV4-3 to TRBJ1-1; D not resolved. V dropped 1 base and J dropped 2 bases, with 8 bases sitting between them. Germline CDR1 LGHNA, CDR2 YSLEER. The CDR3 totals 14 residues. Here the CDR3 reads CASSQGAHNTEAFF. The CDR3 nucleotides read TGCGCCAGCAGCCAAGGGGCCCACAACACTGAAGCTTTCTTT.

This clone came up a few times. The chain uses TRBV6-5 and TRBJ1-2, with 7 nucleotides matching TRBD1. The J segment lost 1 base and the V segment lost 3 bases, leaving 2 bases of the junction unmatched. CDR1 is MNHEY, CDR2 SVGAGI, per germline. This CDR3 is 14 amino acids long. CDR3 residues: CASSYRQGNYGYTF. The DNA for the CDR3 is TGTGCCAGCAGTTATCGACAGGGTAACTATGGCTACACCTTC.

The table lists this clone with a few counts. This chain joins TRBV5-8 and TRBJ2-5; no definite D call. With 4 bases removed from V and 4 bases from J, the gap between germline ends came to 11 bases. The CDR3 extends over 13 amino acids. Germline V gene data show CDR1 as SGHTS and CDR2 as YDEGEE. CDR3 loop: CASSRNRRETQYF. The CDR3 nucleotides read TGTGCCAGCAGCCGGAACAGAAGAGAGACCCAGTACTTC.